Detailed here is one TCR beta chain. These data are taken from a study of T cell changes during pregnancy in multiple sclerosis. There are 15 residues in the CDR3. V gave up 6 bases and J gave up 3 bases, with 18 bases separating them. Germline V gives CDR1 SQVTM, CDR2 ANQGSEA. Only in-frame clones appear in the TCRdb table, and some are missing; sequencing was by immunoSEQ multiplex PCR. The table lists fewer than 130,000 clones, about nine tenths of them singletons, with about 3.2% in the top ten. This TCR was recovered from a female donor with multiple sclerosis, enrolled in a pregnancy study. The sample consisted of peripheral blood, taken after pregnancy. This chain uses TRBV29-1 with TRBJ2-1; possibly TRBD1 for D (6 bases). CDR3 coding DNA: TGCAGCGTAGACGACGGACAGACAATCTACAATGAGCAGTTCTTC. Its protein is CSVDDGQTIYNEQFF.